The entry below gives a single TCR beta chain sequence along with its context. The antigen this receptor binds is unknown. No qualities accompany the bases; no much larger clone lies one base away. V is shortened by 0 bases, J by 4 bases, and the region joining them spans 14 bases. The CDR3 covers 16 residues, taking in both the cysteine and the phenylalanine. Only the CDR3 part of the read is kept: 48 bases, read in frame from the first base. Taken from the germline V gene, the CDR1 and CDR2 loops are SGHDN and FVKESK. The immunoSEQ Assay, a bias-controlled multiplex PCR, was used to amplify TCRbeta CDR3 regions from genomic DNA. On the study's bioinformatics: Within the assay, amplification of reference gene primers was used to estimate how many nucleated cells each sample contained. To quantify the absolute abundance of each unique TCRbeta CDR3 rearrangement, sequence reads were collapsed and filtered. For each sample, productive Simpson clonality was calculated as the square root of Simpson's diversity index over productive rearrangements. TCRdb stores this immuneACCESS table with in-frame sequences only. Part of the clones is absent; in the studies checked, under half of the shortfall reflects unresolved V genes, and no reason is known for the rest. From that table come the V and J calls and clone size; the DNA was used to work out D and trimming. The sample contains around 200,000 clones, 70% to 85% of them found a single time. About 13% of the sample belongs to the ten largest clones.

Samples from volunteer blood donors who had recovered from COVID-19 were contributed by a second Seattle source. Collaborating institutions collected whole blood in K2EDTA tubes following their own protocols. For TCRbeta analysis, collaborators shipped samples as frozen whole blood, isolated PBMCs, or DNA extracted from either of those sample types. The sample belongs to a study of blood T cell repertoires in COVID-19 (dated by TCRdb to 2020 to 2022). In the study overall: Samples from collaborators originated in the United States, Italy and Spain and spanned both the acute and convalescent phases of COVID-19. The sample metadata nearly always contained a de-identified subject ID, COVID-19 status, age in years and sex. Where HLA class I and class II types were available, the types were taken from metadata supplied by the sample provider, not from assay-based typing. The prospective study material was composed of cDNA or gDNA derived from T cells, B-cell-depleted T cells, or PBMCs. Deeply sampled blood TCRbeta repertoires from subjects exposed to, actively infected with, or recovered from COVID-19 were included in the dataset. The repertoires were released in a freely available public database meant as a resource for research on the immune response to SARS-CoV-2. Samples were obtained from the ongoing ImmuneRACE study (first 160 participants) and from 1,200 or so subjects provided by 6 global collaborators. Broader findings and caveats from the paper: The amount of clinical and demographic metadata varied by source and participant and was provided uncurated.

The sequence came from a man between 50 and 59 years old who had recovered from COVID-19. The rearrangement combines TRBV14 with TRBJ2-3; TRBD2 could be the D gene, as 6 bases match. The sequenced sample consisted of peripheral blood. The bases read TGTGCCAGCAGCCAAGACCAGGGAGGTTTTGCAGATACGCAGTATTTT. This gives the protein CASSQDQGGFADTQYF.